The rows below give T cell receptor beta chains drawn from one sample of a study of T cell responses to AZD1222 COVID-19 vaccine. Data came from immunoSEQ multiplex PCR; TCRdb stores just in-frame clones and leaves some out. The data show about 210,000 clones, roughly 92% seen once. Here the sequenced sample was peripheral blood, taken on day 0 of AZD1222 vaccination. The receptors were gathered from an adult in good health. Each CDR3 is given with its conserved first and last residue. Fields, in order: D gene, J gene, clone size, V gene, CDR3 DNA, CDR3 protein. D genes are given only for firm matches. Clone sizes are given selectively: once, few, many, or a class where the clone is expanded.

TRBD2 | TRBJ2-1 | . | TRBV5-1 | TGCGCCAGCAGCGGCTCTAGCGGGGGGGCCGTGGATGAGCAGTTCTTC | CASSGSSGGAVDEQFF
. | TRBJ1-1 | . | TRBV29-1 | TGCAGCGTCGGTTCGGGAGAGGGTACTGAAGCTTTCTTT | CSVGSGEGTEAFF
. | TRBJ1-6 | . | TRBV7-3 | TGTGCCAGCAGCTTAGGGGGGAGCTCCTATAATTCACCCCTCCACTTT | CASSLGGSSYNSPLHF
TRBD1 | TRBJ1-2 | few | TRBV25-1 | TGTGCCAGCAGTGAGCGACAGGGATATGGCTACACCTTC | CASSERQGYGYTF
TRBD2 | TRBJ2-2 | . | TRBV11-2 | TGTGCCAGCAGCTCACTAGCGGGGGACACCGGGGAGCTGTTTTTT | CASSSLAGDTGELFF
TRBD2 | TRBJ2-2 | . | TRBV11-3 | TGTGCCAGCAGCCATGCTAGCGGGGGGGCCGGTCGTTCCGGGGAGCTGTTTTTT | CASSHASGGAGRSGELFF
. | TRBJ1-1 | few | TRBV5-6 | TGTGCCAGCAGCGGGGGGCCTGAAGCTTTCTTT | CASSGGPEAFF
. | TRBJ2-1 | . | TRBV5-1 | TGCGCCAGCAGCTTCCGGGGGTCAAACTACAATGAGCAGTTCTTC | CASSFRGSNYNEQFF
. | TRBJ2-1 | . | TRBV10-3 | TGTGCCACCGGGGCCTCATCCAGCTCCTACAATGAGCAGTTCTTC | CATGASSSSYNEQFF
TRBD1 | TRBJ1-1 | . | TRBV10-3 | TGTGCCACCTCAGGGACAGGGGGCTCCCGCACTGAAGCTTTCTTT | CATSGTGGSRTEAFF
. | TRBJ1-2 | . | TRBV2 | TGTGCCAGCAGTGACAGGGTTCGCTATGGCTACACCTTC | CASSDRVRYGYTF
. | TRBJ2-1 | . | TRBV5-4 | TGTGCCAGCAGCTTGGAGGTCGGGGGGCCGTACAATGAGCAGTTCTTC | CASSLEVGGPYNEQFF
. | TRBJ2-7 | . | TRBV30 | TGTGCCTGGACTCGTGGCCTAGGGGACGAGCAGTACTTC | CAWTRGLGDEQYF
TRBD1 | TRBJ2-2 | . | TRBV24-1 | TGTGCCACCAGTGATTCCAGGGGGAAGAACACCGGGGAGCTGTTTTTT | CATSDSRGKNTGELFF
. | TRBJ1-2 | . | TRBV9 | TGTGCCAGCAGCGTAGCACCAGACGGGGGCTACACCTTC | CASSVAPDGGYTF
. | TRBJ1-1 | . | TRBV29-1 | TGCAGCGTTGAAAGGGCCGGGGGCACTGAAGCTTTCTTT | CSVERAGGTEAFF
. | TRBJ1-1 | . | TRBV11-2 | TGTGCCAGCAGCTTAAGCCTTAGCCCAGGAGCTGAAGCTTTCTTT | CASSLSLSPGAEAFF
. | TRBJ2-7 | once | TRBV10-2 | TGCGCCAGCAGCGCCACTCCTACAGGGACTAAGAGCTACGAGCAGTACTTC | CASSATPTGTKSYEQYF
TRBD1 | TRBJ2-5 | . | TRBV5-4 | TGTGCCAGCAGCCAACAGGGGGCTCTGGAGACCCAGTACTTC | CASSQQGALETQYF
. | TRBJ2-7 | . | TRBV12-3/TRBV12-4 | TGTGCCAGCAGGGGGGCGGTCGGCGAGCAGTACTTC | CASRGAVGEQYF
. | TRBJ1-5 | . | TRBV2 | TGTGCCAGCAGTGAACAAGGTTCCAATCAGCCCCAGCATTTT | CASSEQGSNQPQHF
. | TRBJ1-1 | . | TRBV7-9 | TGTGCCAGCAGCTTAGAACAGATGAACACTGAAGCTTTCTTT | CASSLEQMNTEAFF
. | TRBJ1-2 | . | TRBV19 | TGTGCCAGTAGACGAGGGGGTTTATTCTATGGCTACACCTTC | CASRRGGLFYGYTF
. | TRBJ2-2 | . | TRBV9 | TGTGCCAGCAGCGTAGCTTTGGGGGTAGCCGGGGAGCTGTTTTTT | CASSVALGVAGELFF
. | TRBJ2-7 | . | TRBV3-1/TRBV3-2 | TGTGCCAGCAGCGAGGGGACCCTAAGCTACGAGCAGTACTTC | CASSEGTLSYEQYF
. | TRBJ2-2 | . | TRBV2 | TGTGCCACCAATCTAGGGGAGGGGGAGCTGTTTTTT | CATNLGEGELFF
. | TRBJ2-2 | . | TRBV7-2 | TGTGCCAGCAGCTCCTCCGGGACGACCGGGGAGCTGTTTTTT | CASSSSGTTGELFF
TRBD2 | TRBJ2-3 | . | TRBV7-2 | TGTGCCAGCAGCTTGCGGGGGATAGCGGGTGCGACAGATACGCAGTATTTT | CASSLRGIAGATDTQYF
. | TRBJ1-1 | . | TRBV6-6 | TGTGCCAGCAGTTGGACCGAGGTAGGGTTGGGGACTGAAGCTTTCTTT | CASSWTEVGLGTEAFF
. | TRBJ2-2 | . | TRBV7-2 | TGTGCCAGCAGCGACCGGGACACCTACACCGGGGAGCTGTTTTTT | CASSDRDTYTGELFF
. | TRBJ2-7 | . | TRBV11-2 | TGTGCCAGCAGCTTAGACCGACTAAACGACGAGCAGTACTTC | CASSLDRLNDEQYF
TRBD1 | TRBJ2-7 | once | TRBV7-3 | TGTGCCAGCAGTCGCGGGACAGGGGGCGTTGAGCAGTACTTC | CASSRGTGGVEQYF
. | TRBJ2-1 | . | TRBV28 | TGTGCCAGCAGGATTATGACCGGTGGGCAGTTCTTC | CASRIMTGGQFF
. | TRBJ1-4 | few | TRBV5-1 | TGCGCCAGCAGCTTGTCGAGGTTGACTAATGAAAAACTGTTTTTT | CASSLSRLTNEKLFF
. | TRBJ1-1 | . | TRBV7-8 | TGTGCCAGCAGCTTAATATGGGACACACACACTGAAGCTTTCTTT | CASSLIWDTHTEAFF
. | TRBJ1-1 | . | TRBV18 | TGTGCCAGCTCACAGGGGAGCACTGAAGCTTTCTTT | CASSQGSTEAFF
. | TRBJ2-7 | . | TRBV9 | TGTGCCAGCAGCGTAGGGCCGGATTCCTACGAGCAGTACTTC | CASSVGPDSYEQYF
. | TRBJ1-1 | . | TRBV2 | TGTGCCAGCAGCCCGCAGGGGTGGGGCACCGAAGCTTTCTTT | CASSPQGWGTEAFF
TRBD1 | TRBJ2-3 | . | TRBV6-2/TRBV6-3 | TGTGCCAGCAGCTGGGACAGATTCTCAGATACGCAGTATTTT | CASSWDRFSDTQYF
. | TRBJ1-6 | . | TRBV2 | TGTGCCAGCACCCAAAATGGGTTTCGATCCTATAATTCACCCCTCCACTTT | CASTQNGFRSYNSPLHF
. | TRBJ2-7 | . | TRBV5-5 | TGTGCCAGCAGACAGGGAGACTACGAGCAGTACTTC | CASRQGDYEQYF
. | TRBJ1-1 | . | TRBV19 | TGTGCCAGTAGTATACCGGGACGGGGAGGAACTGAAGCTTTCTTT | CASSIPGRGGTEAFF
TRBD1 | TRBJ1-5 | once | TRBV5-5 | TGTGCCAGCAGCTTGGGGACAGGGGGACAGCCCCAGCATTTT | CASSLGTGGQPQHF
. | TRBJ1-6 | . | TRBV5-5 | TGTGCCAGCAGTCGCGGGGAGTCGGTAGGTTCACCCCTCCACTTT | CASSRGESVGSPLHF
. | TRBJ1-5 | . | TRBV30 | TGTGCCTGGAGTTTGGTGGGGGCAGGTCAGCCCCAGCATTTT | CAWSLVGAGQPQHF
TRBD2 | TRBJ2-1 | . | TRBV2 | TGTGCCAGCAGTGAAAGCGGGGGCGGCGTCTTC | CASSESGGGVF
. | TRBJ1-6 | . | TRBV12-3/TRBV12-4 | TGTGCCAGCAGTTTGGAGGGTCCACCCCTCCACTTT | CASSLEGPPLHF
. | TRBJ2-3 | . | TRBV7-9 | TGTGCCAGCAGCGTCCCCAGGACGGGGAGCACAGATACGCAGTATTTT | CASSVPRTGSTDTQYF
. | TRBJ2-3 | . | TRBV7-2 | TGTGCCAGCAGCTTATTCGGCTCGATGGGGGGAGATACGCAGTATTTT | CASSLFGSMGGDTQYF
. | TRBJ1-2 | . | TRBV5-1 | TGCGCCAGCAGCCTTGAGATACTTGGGGGCTTTACGAATGGCTACACCTTC | CASSLEILGGFTNGYTF
TRBD1 | TRBJ1-1 | . | TRBV7-3 | TGTGCCAGCAGCTCCGGACAGGTGAACACTGAAGCTTTCTTT | CASSSGQVNTEAFF
. | TRBJ2-1 | . | TRBV30 | TGTGCCTGGAGCCCTTGGGGTGCTGAGCAGTTCTTC | CAWSPWGAEQFF
. | TRBJ2-2 | . | TRBV2 | TGTGCCAGCAAACAGGAGAACACCGGGGAGCTGTTTTTT | CASKQENTGELFF
TRBD1 | TRBJ2-7 | . | TRBV6-2/TRBV6-3 | TGTGCCAGCAGTTCCCCGGGACAGTCAACCTACGAGCAGTACTTC | CASSSPGQSTYEQYF
. | TRBJ2-7 | once | TRBV24-1 | TGTGCCACCAGTGAGGGACCGGGGCCCGAACGGGGGCAGTACTTC | CATSEGPGPERGQYF
TRBD1 | TRBJ2-7 | . | TRBV4-3 | TGCGCCAGCAGCCCGGACAGGGGGCCCTACGAGCAGTACTTC | CASSPDRGPYEQYF
. | TRBJ1-1 | . | TRBV19 | TGTGCCAGTAGAGACGGACCCAACCTTTACACTGAAGCTTTCTTT | CASRDGPNLYTEAFF
TRBD1 | TRBJ1-2 | . | TRBV29-1 | TGCAGCGTTGACATATTAGGGACAGGGGATGGCTACACCTTC | CSVDILGTGDGYTF
. | TRBJ1-2 | . | TRBV13 | TGTGCCAGCAGCTTAGGGCTTAACTATGGCTACACCTTC | CASSLGLNYGYTF